The source of this T cell receptor beta chain is a study of blood T cell repertoires in COVID-19. Study overall: Acute-phase and convalescent COVID-19 samples originated in the United States, Italy and Spain.

Assay used: immunoSEQ multiplex PCR; TCRdb lists only in-frame clones, some missing. The sample lists 150,000 to 200,000 clones, about 86% occurring once. Sequencing used peripheral blood. This receptor was identified in a man in his forties or fifties with active or convalescent COVID-19.

The CDR3 DNA follows: TGTGCCAGCAGTGAAAGAGGAGGGATTAATCAGCCCCAGCATTTT. The encoded protein is CASSERGGINQPQHF. The chain employs TRBV6-1 and TRBJ1-5; the D is unclear. In germline, CDR1 is MNHNS, CDR2 SASEGT. The CDR3 consists of 15 residues. Trimming cost V 2 bases and J 4 bases, with 12 bases left between them.